The source of this T cell receptor beta chain is a study of T cells in narcolepsy. Study observations and caveats: Autoreactive HCRT-specific and TRIB2-specific clonotypes were marked in same-patient CSF-versus-blood CD4+ comparisons. Blood of same and different patients, but not healthy controls, reportedly held recurring autoreactive clonotypes. Some memory CD4+ repertoires had no autoreactive clone sequences.

Turning to this clone: Its cognate antigen is unknown.

Sequencing was performed with immunoSEQ multiplex PCR; in TCRdb, only in-frame clones are kept and a portion is missing. This sample yields some 25,000 clones, of which about four fifths are seen a single time; over 0.55% belongs to the top ten. The CDR3 has 14 amino acids. Trimming left V 6 bases short and J 5 bases short, with 14 bases between. Per germline, CDR1 LNHDA and CDR2 SQIVND (reference sequence). Sequencing input: CD45RA- memory CD4+ T cells from PBMCs. This clonotype was obtained from a human donor with narcolepsy. V gene TRBV19 combines with J gene TRBJ2-1; D may match TRBD1 or TRBD2 (5 bases each). CDR3 in amino acids: CASSGLGGHNEQFF. CDR3 nucleotides: TGTGCCAGTAGCGGCCTTGGGGGTCACAATGAGCAGTTCTTC.